These T cell receptor beta chains were read from a single sample in a study of blood T cell repertoires in COVID-19. Sequencing was performed with immunoSEQ multiplex PCR; in TCRdb, only in-frame clones are kept and a portion is missing. Seen here are 250,000 or so clones, roughly 80% observed once, and the top ten hold roughly 4%. Input material: peripheral blood. The receptors stem from a man aged 60 to 75 with acute or convalescent COVID-19. The CDR3 runs from the conserved cysteine through the conserved F or W. Each record gives: D gene, J gene, clone size, V gene, CDR3 protein, CDR3 DNA. D genes are given only for firm matches. Not all rows give a size; the values are once, few, many and, for expanded clones, a class.

d_gene: -
j_gene: TRBJ2-6
abundance: once
v_gene: TRBV11-3
CDR3aa: CASSLADRSRILTF
CDR3nt: TGTGCCAGCAGCTTAGCAGACAGGTCCCGCATCCTGACTTTC

d_gene: -
j_gene: TRBJ1-2
abundance: -
v_gene: TRBV9
CDR3aa: CASSQSGGRNGYTF
CDR3nt: TGTGCCAGCAGCCAAAGCGGGGGGCGTAATGGCTACACCTTC

d_gene: -
j_gene: TRBJ2-5
abundance: once
v_gene: TRBV7-9
CDR3aa: CASSFWRNRGSTGETQYF
CDR3nt: TGTGCCAGCAGCTTTTGGAGAAATAGGGGCAGTACGGGAGAGACCCAGTACTTC

d_gene: -
j_gene: TRBJ2-3
abundance: -
v_gene: TRBV7-9
CDR3aa: CASSLQNRGTDTQYF
CDR3nt: TGTGCCAGCAGCTTACAGAACAGGGGCACAGATACGCAGTATTTT

d_gene: TRBD2
j_gene: TRBJ2-5
abundance: -
v_gene: TRBV19
CDR3aa: CASSSGSGGQQETQYF
CDR3nt: TGTGCCAGTAGTAGCGGTAGCGGGGGGCAACAAGAGACCCAGTACTTC

d_gene: -
j_gene: TRBJ1-5
abundance: -
v_gene: TRBV18
CDR3aa: CASSPPSNQPQHF
CDR3nt: TGTGCCAGCTCACCACCGAGTAATCAGCCCCAGCATTTT

d_gene: -
j_gene: TRBJ2-1
abundance: -
v_gene: TRBV19
CDR3aa: CASSIAQYNEQFF
CDR3nt: TGTGCCAGTAGTATAGCGCAGTACAATGAGCAGTTCTTC

d_gene: TRBD1
j_gene: TRBJ1-1
abundance: -
v_gene: TRBV27
CDR3aa: CASSPRQGAGTEAFF
CDR3nt: TGTGCCAGCAGTCCACGACAGGGGGCCGGAACTGAAGCTTTCTTT

d_gene: TRBD2
j_gene: TRBJ2-5
abundance: -
v_gene: TRBV4-1
CDR3aa: CASSQGTSGGGETQYF
CDR3nt: TGCGCCAGCAGCCAAGGGACTAGCGGGGGCGGAGAGACCCAGTACTTC

d_gene: TRBD1
j_gene: TRBJ2-1
abundance: -
v_gene: TRBV19
CDR3aa: CASSRPGQGNNEQFF
CDR3nt: TGTGCCAGTAGTCGTCCGGGACAGGGCAACAATGAGCAGTTCTTC

d_gene: -
j_gene: TRBJ2-1
abundance: -
v_gene: TRBV11-2
CDR3aa: CASSLNAGPNEQFF
CDR3nt: TGTGCCAGCAGCTTAAATGCGGGCCCCAATGAGCAGTTCTTC

d_gene: TRBD2
j_gene: TRBJ2-1
abundance: -
v_gene: TRBV7-8
CDR3aa: CASSTGLANNEQFF
CDR3nt: TGTGCCAGCAGCACGGGACTAGCCAACAATGAGCAGTTCTTC